One and the same sample provided the 18 T cell receptor beta chains below, sequenced in a study of T-cell memory formation after mild COVID-19. MiXCR was run by TCRdb on the 5' RACE reads, yielding one entry per CDR3 protein. The sample has over 95,000 distinct CDR3 sequences, about 20% seen once; the top ten hold about 42%. Specimen: PBMCs or a T cell subset sorted from them (not recorded which). All receptors derive from a young man who had mild COVID-19 (a few samples of this study predate the infection). Cell type and time point are not known.

The rearrangement links TRBV19 to TRBJ2-1; 7 nucleotides line up with TRBD2. Germline CDR1 and CDR2: LNHDA and SQIVND (reference sequence). The V and J ends lost 1 base and 3 bases, in that order; junction bases with no gene match: 12. The length of the CDR3 is 18 residues. CDR3 region: CASSIGAQRGPNYNEQFF. Written as DNA, the CDR3 is TGTGCCAGTAGTATAGGGGCCCAGCGGGGACCGAACTACAATGAGCAGTTCTTC.

The chain is built from TRBV7-9 and TRBJ2-5; 9 positions agree with TRBD1. Germline CDR1 is SEHNR and CDR2 is FQNEAQ (reference sequence). This CDR3 is 15 amino acids long. V lost 4 bases to trimming and J lost 2 bases; unmatched junction nucleotides: 5. The DNA of the CDR3 is TGTGCCAGCAGCTCACAGGGACAGGGACAAGAGACCCAGTACTTC. This codes for CASSSQGQGQETQYF.

The CDR3: CASSHQGFPEKLFF. The DNA of the CDR3 is TGCGCCAGCAGCCACCAGGGTTTCCCTGAAAAACTGTTTTTT. The J gene is TRBJ1-4, the V gene TRBV4-3; TRBD1 is a possible D gene (5 bases). Germline CDR1 is LGHNA and CDR2 is YSLEER. This CDR3 has 14 amino acids. V lost 3 bases and J lost 7, with 12 bases in between.

The chain links TRBV4-1 to TRBJ2-3; D not resolved. The V end was cut by 4 bases, the J end by 1 base, with 12 bases between. Germline assignment: CDR1 MGHRA and CDR2 YSYEKL. The CDR3 runs to 15 residues. This chain's CDR3 is CASSPRAGRTDTQYF. The CDR3 bases are TGCGCCAGCAGCCCTCGGGCAGGACGCACAGATACGCAGTATTTT.

The genes are TRBV12-3 or TRBV12-4 and TRBJ1-2; 8 bases align to TRBD1. The V segment lost 4 bases and the J segment 7 bases; nucleotides outside the gene matches: 2. There are 12 residues in the CDR3. The CDR3 bases are TGTGCCAGCAGTTCAGGGGGCGGTGGCTACACCTTC. This translates into CASSSGGGGYTF.

This clonotype turned up a few times. The chain carries TRBV7-9 and TRBJ2-3; 9 bases align to TRBD2. The CDR3 is 16 amino acids. Germline V gene lookup returns CDR1 SEHNR and CDR2 FQNEAQ (reference sequence). V was clipped by 1 base and J by 3 bases; unmatched bases: 5. The CDR3 loop is CASSLEPSGETDTQYF. Written as DNA, the CDR3 is TGTGCCAGCAGCTTAGAGCCTAGCGGGGAGACAGATACGCAGTATTTT.

This clonotype showed up just a few times. This sequence joins TRBV4-1 and TRBJ2-7; 11 bases line up with TRBD2. CDR1 MGHRA and CDR2 YSYEKL come from the germline V gene. V shed 1 base and J 2 bases; nucleotides not matched to a gene: 1. The CDR3 has 15 amino acids. CDR3 in amino acids: CASSQVSGGAYEQYV. The CDR3 DNA is TGCGCCAGCAGCCAAGTTAGCGGGGGGGCCTACGAGCAGTACGTC.

As to this clonotype: A much larger clone lies one base from this, so it may be a read error. CDR3 amino acids: CRAPVPNQPQHF. The DNA for the CDR3 is TGCAGGGCTCCCGTCCCCAATCAGCCCCAGCATTTT. V gene TRBV20-1 combines with J gene TRBJ1-5; D gene unclear. The CDR3 contains 12 residues. Germline CDR1 reads DFQATT; CDR2 reads SNEGSKA (reference sequence).

The V and J genes are TRBV4-1 and TRBJ1-4; D is perhaps TRBD1 (5 bases). V gave up 4 bases and J gave up 6 bases, with 12 bases separating them. This CDR3 region has 14 residues. Germline assignment: CDR1 MGHRA and CDR2 YSYEKL. CDR3 sequence (DNA): TGCGCCAGCAGCCCCGGACAAGGGGATGAAAAACTGTTTTTT. Translated: CASSPGQGDEKLFF.

This clonotype was seen a handful of times. The genes are TRBV12-3 or TRBV12-4 and TRBJ1-1; 10 bases are a match to TRBD1. After removal of 5 bases from V and 4 bases from J, the junction contained 13 bases not matched to a gene. The CDR3 length is 17 residues. The CDR3 sequence: CASSPLRDRGFSTEAFF. In DNA form, the CDR3 reads TGTGCCAGCAGTCCACTCCGGGACAGGGGATTTAGCACTGAAGCTTTCTTT.

This rearrangement joins TRBV11-2 to TRBJ2-3; D is unresolved. Trimming removed 4 bases at V and 4 bases at J, with 6 bases between. Germline CDR1 reads SGHAT; CDR2 reads FQNNGV. This CDR3 is built from 12 residues. CDR3 protein: CASSSGSDTQYF. In DNA, the CDR3 is TGTGCCAGCAGCTCCGGGTCAGATACGCAGTATTTT.

This clonotype appeared a few times. This chain connects TRBV5-8 to TRBJ2-7, with D uncertain. Germline V gene sequence: CDR1 SGHTS, CDR2 YDEGEE. V lost 0 bases to trimming and J lost 5 bases, with 3 bases between them. The CDR3 loop spans 11 amino acids. As DNA, the CDR3 is TGTGCCAGCAGCTTGGTGGACGAGCAGTACGTC. This translates into CASSLVDEQYV.

This sequence joins TRBV28 and TRBJ2-7, with 9 bases identical to TRBD1. The J segment lost 9 bases and the V segment lost 8 bases, leaving 14 bases of the junction unmatched. From germline, CDR1 is MDHEN and CDR2 SYDVKM. The CDR3 has 14 residues. CDR3 bases: TGTGCCAGCGCAAATCCGGGACAGGGTCTTGTGCAGTACGTC. Protein product: CASANPGQGLVQYV.

In this sample, this clonotype turned up a few times. The chain joins TRBV15 to TRBJ1-1, with no clear D. The V end lost 6 bases, the J end lost 7 bases, and 15 bases lay between the germline ends. The CDR3 totals 13 residues. Germline CDR1 reads LNHNV; CDR2 reads YYDKDF (reference sequence). CDR3 sequence: CATRNGGFGEAFF. The CDR3 coding sequence is TGTGCCACCAGAAACGGAGGGTTCGGTGAAGCTTTCTTT.

The chain recombines TRBV3-1 with TRBJ1-1, with unresolved D. V shed 1 base and J shed 2 bases, with 11 bases lying between them. The CDR3 length is 15 residues. CDR1 and CDR2 from the germline V gene are LGHDT and YNNKEL (reference sequence). The CDR3: CASSQGFKGNTEAFF. The DNA for the CDR3 is TGTGCCAGCAGCCAAGGGTTTAAGGGTAACACTGAAGCTTTCTTT. Based on the CDR3 plus reference TRBV3-1 and TRBJ1-1, the full variable domain is DTAVSQTPKYLVTQMGNDKSIKCEQNLGHDTMYWYKQDSKKFLKIMFSYNNKELIINETVPNRFSPKSPDKAHLNLHINSLELGDSAVYFCASSQGFKGNTEAFFGQGTRLTVV.

The V and J genes are TRBV7-2 and TRBJ2-3; 7 bases align to TRBD2. The germline V gene has CDR1 SGHTA and CDR2 FQGNSA. The ends lost 1 base at V and 2 bases at J; junction bases unmatched: 9. The CDR3 sequence is 17 residues long. The CDR3 bases are TGTGCCAGCAGCTTAGTGGGGGGGGACTCCGACACAGATACGCAGTATTTT. Translating it yields CASSLVGGDSDTDTQYF.

This clonotype appeared a few times. The chain employs TRBV7-8 and TRBJ2-5, with 7 bases lining up with TRBD2. The CDR3 consists of 13 residues. V trimming: 4 bases; J trimming: 4 bases; junction bases outside the gene matches: 3. Germline V lookup: CDR1 SGHVS, CDR2 FQNEAQ. The DNA for the CDR3 is TGTGCCAGCAGCTCCCCGGGGGGAGAGACCCAGTACTTC. This translates into CASSSPGGETQYF.

In its sample, this clonotype was seen a few times. The chain employs TRBV9 and TRBJ2-1, with 8 bases matching TRBD2. V gave up 5 bases and J gave up 8 bases; unmatched junction bases: 27. Germline lookup yields CDR1 SGDLS and CDR2 YYNGEE. The CDR3 runs 20 residues. The CDR3 region has the DNA TGTGCCAGCAGTCTCGGGATATTGGTGGCTAGCGGGTCTGCTACGGATGAGCAGTTCTTC. It codes for CASSLGILVASGSATDEQFF.